What follows are 20 T cell receptor beta chains derived from one specimen sequenced in a study of T-cell memory formation after mild COVID-19. Each CDR3 protein is one row after TCRdb ran MiXCR on the 5' RACE reads. This sample has 200,000 to 250,000 distinct CDR3 sequences, with more than 25% found just once. The sample comprised PBMCs or a T cell subset sorted from them (not recorded which). The receptors come from an adult woman who had mild COVID-19 (a few samples of this study predate the infection). Cell type and time point are not known.

This CDR3 is CASSYNGGGSLQETQYF. The CDR3 nucleotides read TGTGCCAGCAGTTACAATGGAGGGGGATCCCTCCAAGAGACCCAGTACTTC. This sequence joins TRBV6-5 and TRBJ2-5; D tentatively reads TRBD1 or TRBD2 (6 bases each). Trimming shortened V by 2 bases and J by 1 base, and 17 bases separated the two germline ends. CDR1 is MNHEY and CDR2 is SVGAGI in the germline V gene. The CDR3 is made up of 17 amino acids.

The chain joins TRBV5-1 to TRBJ1-1, with D unclear. The V gene's germline CDR1 is SGHRS and CDR2 YFSETQ. V lost 0 bases, J lost 6 bases, and 9 bases lay in between. The CDR3 runs 13 residues. The CDR3 is CASSLDWTSEAFF. Here the CDR3 DNA reads TGCGCCAGCAGCTTGGACTGGACCTCTGAAGCTTTCTTT.

This sequence joins TRBV3-1 and TRBJ1-1; TRBD1 might be the D (5 bases). Germline V lookup: CDR1 LGHDT, CDR2 YNNKEL (reference sequence). Between the trimmed V and J ends, which lost 3 bases and 2 bases, there was a span of 16 bases. The CDR3 is 16 amino acids. The DNA for the CDR3 is TGTGCCAGCAGCCAGTCTCATTGGGGGGAAAACACTGAAGCTTTCTTT. Translating it yields CASSQSHWGENTEAFF. The full variable domain, with the rest looked up from reference TRBV3-1 and TRBJ1-1, is DTAVSQTPKYLVTQMGNDKSIKCEQNLGHDTMYWYKQDSKKFLKIMFSYNNKELIINETVPNRFSPKSPDKAHLNLHINSLELGDSAVYFCASSQSHWGENTEAFFGQGTRLTVV.

This sequence joins TRBV18 and TRBJ2-7; tentative D call: TRBD1 (5 bases). With 0 bases removed from V and 6 bases from J, the gap between germline ends came to 18 bases. The CDR3 is 16 amino acids. Germline values: CDR1 KGHSH, CDR2 LQKENI. As DNA, the CDR3 is TGTGCCAGCTCACCACCTGGGGCGGTGGTATATACCGAGCAGTACTTC. Amino acids: CASSPPGAVVYTEQYF.

This sequence joins TRBV7-9 and TRBJ2-3; D is possibly TRBD1 or TRBD2 (6 bases each). CDR1 SEHNR and CDR2 FQNEAQ come from the germline V gene (reference sequence). With 2 bases removed from V and 5 bases from J, the gap between germline ends came to 23 bases. The CDR3 length is 18 residues. The CDR3 loop reads CASSLSRHLGGGGDTQYF. CDR3 nucleotide sequence: TGTGCCAGCAGCTTAAGTCGACATTTGGGGGGCGGAGGAGATACGCAGTATTTT.

This clonotype was seen at least ten times. The rearrangement uses TRBV15 and TRBJ2-1; tentatively, D is TRBD2 (6 bases). The length of the CDR3 is 19 residues. Deletions cut 0 bases from V and 6 bases from J, with 24 bases between. Per the germline V gene, CDR1 is LNHNV and CDR2 is YYDKDF (reference sequence). Written as DNA, the CDR3 is TGTGCCACCAGCAGAGAACCCCCGTTTTTACTCGCGGGACGCAATGAGCAGTTCTTC. The encoded protein is CATSREPPFLLAGRNEQFF.

This chain links TRBV7-9 with TRBJ1-2; 8 nucleotides line up with TRBD1. Losses at the gene ends were 3 bases for V and 2 bases for J; bases not matched to a gene: 5. Germline V CDR1 and CDR2: SEHNR, FQNEAQ (reference sequence). The CDR3 extends over 15 amino acids. The CDR3 DNA reads as TGTGCCAGCAGCTTCGGACAGGGAACCAACTATGGCTACACCTTC. This encodes CASSFGQGTNYGYTF.

This clonotype was counted between two and nine times. The chain joins TRBV12-3 or TRBV12-4 to TRBJ1-1, with D tentatively TRBD1 (6 bases). The germline V and J ends were trimmed by 7 bases and 10 bases, with 28 bases remaining between them. The CDR3 covers 16 residues. The CDR3 DNA reads TGTGCCAGCAAACCCTCACCGGGACATCTCCTCCCTCTAGCTTTCTTT. Residues: CASKPSPGHLLPLAFF.

This clonotype was picked up a small number of times. Here the CDR3 DNA reads TGCAGTGCCTACAAACAGAGCTCCTATAATTCACCCCTCCACTTT. It translates to CSAYKQSSYNSPLHF. The chain joins TRBV20-1 to TRBJ1-6; D ambiguous. The CDR3 length is 15 residues. Germline V gene lookup returns CDR1 DFQATT and CDR2 SNEGSKA (reference sequence). The germline V and J ends were trimmed by 6 bases and 0 bases, with 12 bases remaining between them.

The V and J genes are TRBV24-1 and TRBJ2-3; 7 bases are shared with TRBD1. The V and J ends lost 1 base and 2 bases, in that order; junction bases with no gene match: 8. CDR1 KGHDR and CDR2 SFDVKD come from the germline V gene. The CDR3 is made up of 17 amino acids. CDR3 protein: CATSDFMTGPDTDTQYF. CDR3 nucleotide sequence: TGTGCCACCAGTGATTTTATGACAGGGCCCGACACAGATACGCAGTATTTT.

This chain uses TRBV5-1 with TRBJ1-1; the D gene is possibly TRBD1 (6 bases). The CDR3 is 15 residues long. V was shortened by 2 bases and J by 1 base, with 12 bases between the two germline ends. Germline CDR1 reads SGHRS; CDR2 reads YFSETQ. The CDR3 sequence: CASSLTQGGNTEAFF. CDR3 sequence (DNA): TGCGCCAGCAGCTTAACACAGGGAGGGAACACTGAAGCTTTCTTT.

This clonotype has a handful of counts. The chain uses TRBV2 and TRBJ1-5; D is possibly TRBD1 (6 bases). There are 15 residues in the CDR3. Trimming cost V 7 bases and J 0 bases, with 13 bases left between them. Germline V gene data show CDR1 as SNHLY and CDR2 as FYNNEI. The CDR3 region is CASKRQDYSNQPQHF. CDR3 nucleotides: TGTGCCAGCAAAAGACAGGATTATAGCAATCAGCCCCAGCATTTT.

The J gene is TRBJ2-3, the V gene TRBV2, with 8 bases lining up with TRBD2. The CDR3 is 16 residues long. The V gene end was trimmed by 8 bases and the J gene end by 1 base; junction bases not matched to a gene: 11. Germline V gene lookup returns CDR1 SNHLY and CDR2 FYNNEI. For the CDR3, the DNA is TGTGCCAGCGGAGTAGCGGGGACTCGGGGCACAGATACGCAGTATTTT. It is translated as CASGVAGTRGTDTQYF. Full variable domain (remainder filled in from reference TRBV2 and TRBJ2-3): EPEVTQTPSHQVTQMGQEVILRCVPISNHLYFYWYRQILGQKVEFLVSFYNNEISEKSEIFDDQFSVERPDGSNFTLKIRSTKLEDSAMYFCASGVAGTRGTDTQYFGPGTRLTVL.

This chain uses TRBV3-1 with TRBJ2-7; D call uncertain. Trimming pared 4 bases from V and 2 bases from J, leaving 15 bases between. This CDR3 spans 15 amino acids. CDR1 LGHDT and CDR2 YNNKEL come from the germline V gene (reference sequence). This chain's CDR3 is CASSPGHHRPYEQYF. In DNA form, the CDR3 reads TGTGCCAGCAGCCCGGGTCATCATCGGCCCTACGAGCAGTACTTC.

The genes are TRBV9 and TRBJ2-1; D call uncertain. Germline V lookup: CDR1 SGDLS, CDR2 YYNGEE. The V and J ends lost 0 bases and 4 bases respectively, with 11 bases between them. This CDR3 contains 15 residues. The CDR3 DNA is TGTGCCAGCAGCGTAGCGCCCGGCAGTTACAATGAGCAGTTCTTC. Its translation: CASSVAPGSYNEQFF.

A few counts support this clonotype. J is TRBJ1-5 and V is TRBV4-3, with D unclear. The length of the CDR3 is 14 residues. V was shortened by 0 bases and J by 3 bases, with 6 bases between the two germline ends. The germline V gene has CDR1 LGHNA and CDR2 YSLEER. The CDR3 protein is CASSQDYANQPQHF. The CDR3 DNA follows: TGCGCCAGCAGCCAAGATTATGCCAATCAGCCCCAGCATTTT.

CDR3 DNA: TGTGCCAGCAGTAGCCTCCCTGTAGGCTCCTACAATGAGCAGTTCTTC. Encoded protein: CASSSLPVGSYNEQFF. The rearrangement uses TRBV27 and TRBJ2-1; D ambiguous. Germline assignment: CDR1 MNHEY and CDR2 SMNVEV (reference sequence). This CDR3 has 16 residues. V lost 5 bases and J 0 bases, leaving 14 bases between the germline ends.

The gene calls are TRBV30 and TRBJ1-2; the match to TRBD1 covers 7 bases. Germline trimming cut 2 bases from V and 3 bases from J; bases unmatched to any gene: 3. Germline V gene lookup returns CDR1 GTSNPN and CDR2 SVGIG (reference sequence). CDR3 size: 13 residues. CDR3 DNA: TGTGCCTGGAGTAGGGGGCTCGACTATGGCTACACCTTC. This encodes CAWSRGLDYGYTF.

The chain employs TRBV11-2 and TRBJ2-3; the D is unclear. The germline CDR1 and CDR2 sequences are SGHAT and FQNNGV. V lost 5 bases and J 0 bases, leaving 9 bases between the germline ends. There are 14 residues in the CDR3. CDR3: CASSPTRSTDTQYF. The CDR3 DNA sequence: TGTGCCAGCAGCCCTACCCGTAGCACAGATACGCAGTATTTT.

This chain uses TRBV6-5 with TRBJ1-2, with D possibly matching TRBD1 (5 bases). CDR1 and CDR2 (germline): MNHEY, SVGAGI. The CDR3 length is 12 residues. The V end was cut by 3 bases, the J end by 8 bases, with 10 bases between. CDR3 protein: CASSYPGQGYTF. For the CDR3, the DNA is TGTGCCAGCAGTTATCCGGGGCAGGGCTACACCTTC.